These 28 T cell receptor beta chains share one sample of origin, sequenced in a study of CD8 T cells in Susac syndrome. RNA totalling about 0.45 to 1 ug underwent reverse transcription with random hexamers. TCRdb used MiXCR to reprocess the immunoSEQ multiplex PCR reads, holding one entry per CDR3 protein. The profile shows 150,000 or so distinct CDR3 sequences, 90% to 95% of them singletons. Sequenced: CD4+ T cells from PBMCs. These TCRs come from a human donor in good health.

The J gene is TRBJ2-1, the V gene TRBV4-2; tentatively, D is TRBD1 (6 bases). Trimming pared 3 bases from V and 10 bases from J, leaving 19 bases between. The germline V gene has CDR1 LGHNA and CDR2 YNFKEQ. The CDR3 loop spans 15 amino acids. The CDR3, as DNA: TGTGCCAGCAGCCAGTCAGGGGTCCTCCTGATAGAGCAGTTCTTC. Translated: CASSQSGVLLIEQFF.

This sequence joins TRBV7-2 and TRBJ1-5, with D maybe TRBD1 (5 bases). This CDR3 spans 15 amino acids. Trimming left V 5 bases short and J 7 bases short, with 18 bases between. CDR1 is SGHTA and CDR2 is FQGNSA in the germline V gene. The CDR3 DNA sequence: TGTGCCAGCAGCACCGACCGGGGAAACAGGCAGCCCCAGCATTTT. Its protein is CASSTDRGNRQPQHF. Complete variable domain (other parts from reference TRBV7-2 and TRBJ1-5): GAGVSQSPSNKVTEKGKDVELRCDPISGHTALYWYRQSLGQGLEFLIYFQGNSAPDKSGLPSDRFSAERTGGSVSTLTIQRTQQEDSAVYLCASSTDRGNRQPQHFGDGTRLSIL.

The V and J genes are TRBV28 and TRBJ1-1; D is undetermined. Trimming cost V 1 base and J 14 bases, with 11 bases left between them. The CDR3 is 11 residues long. The germline CDR1 and CDR2 sequences are MDHEN and SYDVKM. The CDR3 coding sequence is TGTGCCAGCAGTTTATCGGACCGGCTCTTCTTT. Translating gives CASSLSDRLFF.

CDR3: CASSNSYYEQYF. CDR3 sequence (DNA): TGTGCCAGCAGCAACAGTTACTACGAGCAGTACTTC. The genes are TRBV7-2 and TRBJ2-7; no clear D. CDR1 is SGHTA, CDR2 FQGNSA, per germline. V lost 5 bases and J lost 3, with 8 bases in between. CDR3 length equals 12 residues.

The chain carries TRBV29-1 and TRBJ1-1; a possible D gene is TRBD1 (6 bases). V shed 4 bases and J shed 4 bases, with 13 bases lying between them. CDR1 SQVTM and CDR2 ANQGSEA come from the germline V gene. This CDR3 region has 13 residues. The CDR3 sequence is CSVALGGITEAFF. Here the CDR3 DNA reads TGCAGCGTTGCTTTAGGGGGGATCACTGAAGCTTTCTTT.

The genes are TRBV7-9 and TRBJ1-2; the match to TRBD1 covers 7 bases. The CDR3 spans 14 residues. After removal of 5 bases from V and 4 bases from J, the junction contained 7 bases not matched to a gene. CDR1 and CDR2 from the germline V gene are SEHNR and FQNEAQ (reference sequence). CDR3 DNA: TGTGCCAGCAGCCCCCGAGGGACAGCCTATGGCTACACCTTC. Residues: CASSPRGTAYGYTF.

CDR3 residues: CASSLSSGGTDTQYF. CDR3 coding DNA: TGCGCCAGCAGCCTTTCTAGCGGGGGTACAGATACGCAGTATTTT. The genes are TRBV5-1 and TRBJ2-3; 10 bases are shared with TRBD2. Germline V gene sequence: CDR1 SGHRS, CDR2 YFSETQ. CDR3 size: 15 residues. J was trimmed by 3 bases and V by 4 bases; bases with no gene match: 5.

This chain joins TRBV5-4 and TRBJ1-2; 9 bases match TRBD1. V gave up 3 bases and J gave up 4 bases; unmatched junction bases: 7. The CDR3 loop spans 15 amino acids. CDR1 and CDR2 from the germline V gene are SGHNT and YYREEE (reference sequence). CDR3 DNA: TGTGCCAGCAGCTCCCCCCGGGACAGGGCCTATGGCTACACCTTC. This translates into CASSSPRDRAYGYTF. Supplemented by reference TRBV5-4 and TRBJ1-2, the full variable domain reads ETGVTQSPTHLIKTRGQQVTLRCSSQSGHNTVSWYQQALGQGPQFIFQYYREEENGRGNFPPRFSGLQFPNYSSELNVNALELDDSALYLCASSSPRDRAYGYTFGSGTRLTVV.

This clonotype occurred once. CDR3 sequence (DNA): TGTGCCACCAGAAGGGACAACAACCATGGCTACACCTTC. The encoded protein is CATRRDNNHGYTF. This chain links TRBV15 with TRBJ1-2, with D tentatively TRBD1 (6 bases). The CDR3 consists of 13 residues. Per the germline V gene, CDR1 is LNHNV and CDR2 is YYDKDF (reference sequence). The V gene lost 6 bases and the J gene lost 6 bases, with 14 bases spanning the gap.

The chain couples TRBV6-5 to TRBJ2-5, with TRBD2 as a possible D gene (5 bases). The germline V gene encodes CDR1 MNHEY and CDR2 SVGAGI. Trimming stripped 5 bases from V and 7 bases from J, with 14 bases between. The CDR3 is made up of 13 amino acids. This chain's CDR3 is CASSGDYHGTQYF. The CDR3 DNA sequence: TGTGCCAGCAGTGGCGACTATCACGGGACCCAGTACTTC.

V usage is TRBV5-1 and J usage is TRBJ1-1, with D uncertain. Trimming left V 7 bases short and J 4 bases short, with 14 bases between. There are 13 residues in the CDR3. Germline values: CDR1 SGHRS, CDR2 YFSETQ. Here the CDR3 reads CASGRVLATEAFF. In nucleotides, the CDR3 is TGCGCCAGCGGCCGGGTCCTCGCCACTGAAGCTTTCTTT.

The chain carries TRBV5-4 and TRBJ2-1; 12 positions agree with TRBD2. Germline V gene data show CDR1 as SGHNT and CDR2 as YYREEE (reference sequence). Losses at the gene ends were 4 bases for V and 7 bases for J; bases not matched to a gene: 9. CDR3 size: 16 residues. The CDR3 sequence: CASSLPLAGGLNEQFF. The CDR3 coding sequence is TGTGCCAGCAGCCTTCCCCTAGCGGGGGGGCTAAATGAGCAGTTCTTC. The full variable domain, rest sourced from reference TRBV5-4 and TRBJ2-1, is ETGVTQSPTHLIKTRGQQVTLRCSSQSGHNTVSWYQQALGQGPQFIFQYYREEENGRGNFPPRFSGLQFPNYSSELNVNALELDDSALYLCASSLPLAGGLNEQFFGPGTRLTVL.

The chain recombines TRBV20-1 with TRBJ2-2, with TRBD2 matching over 10 bases. V was pared by 5 bases and J by 4 bases, with 4 bases of the junction left unmatched. Germline V CDR1 and CDR2: DFQATT, SNEGSKA (reference sequence). This CDR3 has 14 amino acids. The CDR3 is CSAVIAGGTGELFF. In DNA form, the CDR3 reads TGCAGTGCTGTGATAGCGGGGGGCACCGGGGAGCTGTTTTTT.

The chain couples TRBV2 to TRBJ2-3, with 10 bases identical to TRBD2. The CDR3 extends over 15 amino acids. CDR1 is SNHLY, CDR2 FYNNEI, per germline. Unmatched junction bases numbered 7, after V lost 6 bases and J lost 4 bases. The CDR3 here is CASSPAGGPADTQYF. CDR3 sequence (DNA): TGTGCCAGCAGCCCAGCGGGGGGGCCGGCAGATACGCAGTATTTT.

The chain combines TRBV30 with TRBJ2-7; TRBD2 matches at 8 bases. From germline, CDR1 is GTSNPN and CDR2 SVGIG (reference sequence). Trimming cost V 3 bases and J 6 bases; bases outside gene matches: 1. CDR3 size: 11 residues. The CDR3, as DNA: TGTGCCTGGAGCGCGGGGGGCGAGCAGTACTTC. It translates to CAWSAGGEQYF. Full variable domain (missing parts from reference TRBV30 and TRBJ2-7): SQTIHQWPATLVQPVGSPLSLECTVEGTSNPNLYWYRQAAGRGLQLLFYSVGIGQISSEVPQNLSASRPQDRQFILSSKKLLLSDSGFYLCAWSAGGEQYFGPGTRLTVT.

The chain's CDR3 is CASSQRLANYGYTF. CDR3 DNA sequence: TGTGCCAGCAGCCAGCGGCTAGCTAACTATGGCTACACCTTC. V and J are TRBV3-1 and TRBJ1-2; D remains ambiguous. V lost 3 bases and J lost 0, with 8 bases in between. The CDR3 spans 14 residues. CDR1 and CDR2 from the germline V gene are LGHDT and YNNKEL (reference sequence). The entire variable domain, with the rest obtained from reference TRBV3-1 and TRBJ1-2, is as follows: DTAVSQTPKYLVTQMGNDKSIKCEQNLGHDTMYWYKQDSKKFLKIMFSYNNKELIINETVPNRFSPKSPDKAHLNLHINSLELGDSAVYFCASSQRLANYGYTFGSGTRLTVV.

The rearrangement links TRBV3-1 to TRBJ2-1; 12 bases map to TRBD2. This CDR3 contains 14 residues. J lost 5 bases, V lost 4 bases, and 0 bases had no gene match. CDR1 and CDR2 from the germline V gene are LGHDT and YNNKEL (reference sequence). The DNA of the CDR3 is TGTGCCAGCAGCCGACTAGCGGGGGACAATGAGCAGTTCTTC. This translates into CASSRLAGDNEQFF.

The chain employs TRBV5-6 and TRBJ1-1; unclear D gene. The V end was cut by 2 bases, the J end by 6 bases, with 11 bases between. This CDR3 is 13 amino acids long. Looked up from germline, CDR1 is SGHDT and CDR2 is YYEEEE. The CDR3 sequence: CASSFRFNAEAFF. The CDR3 DNA follows: TGTGCCAGCAGCTTTCGATTCAACGCTGAAGCTTTCTTT.

The chain combines TRBV2 with TRBJ2-3, with 8 bases that match TRBD2. This CDR3 spans 13 amino acids. In germline, CDR1 is SNHLY, CDR2 FYNNEI. V was clipped by 9 bases and J by 5 bases; unmatched bases: 7. The CDR3, as DNA: TGTGCCAGGCCGGCGGGGGGTGGAGATACGCAGTATTTT. Its translation is CARPAGGGDTQYF.

This chain joins TRBV14 and TRBJ2-1, with 9 bases that match TRBD2. This CDR3 is 15 amino acids long. Unmatched junction bases numbered 11, after V lost 4 bases and J lost 10 bases. CDR1 is SGHDN and CDR2 is FVKESK in the germline V gene. DNA of the CDR3: TGTGCCAGCAGCCCGTGGGTAGCGGGGGCGGGGGAGCAGTTCTTC. Translation gives CASSPWVAGAGEQFF.

This chain connects TRBV24-1 to TRBJ2-5; 7 positions agree with TRBD1. Germline assignment: CDR1 KGHDR and CDR2 SFDVKD. V shed 7 bases, J shed 5 bases, and the junction held 6 bases outside the gene matches. The CDR3 totals 13 residues. The CDR3 coding sequence is TGTGCCACCAGCTCCAGGGGGTCTGAGACCCAGTACTTC. Translating it yields CATSSRGSETQYF.

This clonotype came up once. The rearrangement uses TRBV19 and TRBJ2-1; 7 nucleotides agree with TRBD2. The CDR3 is made up of 17 amino acids. J gave up 5 bases and V 5 bases, and 15 bases lay outside the gene matches. Per germline, CDR1 LNHDA and CDR2 SQIVND (reference sequence). CDR3 bases: TGTGCCAGTAGTCGTATAACCCGGGTTAGCGGGCACAATGAGCAGTTCTTC. It specifies CASSRITRVSGHNEQFF. The full variable domain, in which reference TRBV19 and TRBJ2-1 provide the parts outside the CDR3, is DGGITQSPKYLFRKEGQNVTLSCEQNLNHDAMYWYRQDPGQGLRLIYYSQIVNDFQKGDIAEGYSVSREKKESFPLTVTSAQKNPTAFYLCASSRITRVSGHNEQFFGPGTRLTVL.

The chain is built from TRBV9 and TRBJ2-1, with D uncertain. Trimming took 0 bases from V and 7 from J, leaving 8 bases between them. This CDR3 region has 13 residues. Looked up from germline, CDR1 is SGDLS and CDR2 is YYNGEE. The CDR3 DNA reads TGTGCCAGCAGCGTAGGTGGATCAAATGAGCAGTTCTTC. Protein sequence: CASSVGGSNEQFF.

This chain uses TRBV27 with TRBJ1-4; D is undetermined. CDR3 length: 15 amino acids. The V end lost 6 bases, the J end lost 4 bases, and 15 bases lay between the germline ends. The V gene's germline CDR1 is MNHEY and CDR2 SMNVEV (reference sequence). The CDR3 DNA sequence: TGTGCCAGCAGCCATCGAGTGAGGGTTAATGAAAAACTGTTTTTT. It translates to CASSHRVRVNEKLFF.

The chain employs TRBV29-1 and TRBJ2-2; TRBD2 agrees at 11 bases. V shed 3 bases and J 1 base; nucleotides not matched to a gene: 4. CDR3 size: 16 residues. Per germline, CDR1 SQVTM and CDR2 ANQGSEA. The CDR3 bases are TGCAGCGTTGAGATACTAGCGGGGGAGAACACCGGGGAGCTGTTTTTT. It codes for CSVEILAGENTGELFF.

This chain connects TRBV5-4 to TRBJ2-3; 7 bases are shared with TRBD2. After removal of 4 bases from V and 4 bases from J, the junction contained 6 bases not matched to a gene. Germline V lookup: CDR1 SGHNT, CDR2 YYREEE (reference sequence). This CDR3 has 14 residues. CDR3 loop: CASSPRGVADTQYF. Written as DNA, the CDR3 is TGTGCCAGCAGCCCTCGGGGGGTTGCAGATACGCAGTATTTT.

The chain is built from TRBV3-1 and TRBJ1-1; D possibly corresponds to TRBD1 (6 bases). V was shortened by 1 base and J by 11 bases, with 11 bases between the two germline ends. The germline CDR1 and CDR2 sequences are LGHDT and YNNKEL (reference sequence). The CDR3 contains 12 residues. CDR3 residues: CASSQARGDAFF. The CDR3 DNA follows: TGTGCCAGCAGCCAAGCAAGGGGGGATGCTTTCTTT.

The V call is TRBV7-9, the J call TRBJ2-1; 8 bases fit TRBD2. This CDR3 has 15 residues. Germline CDR1 reads SEHNR; CDR2 reads FQNEAQ (reference sequence). J lost 8 bases, V lost 8 bases, and 14 bases had no gene match. The DNA of the CDR3 is TGTGCCAGCGCCCTAGCGCGCGGGGGGTACCATGAGCAGTTCTTC. Protein product: CASALARGGYHEQFF.